Listed below are T cell receptor beta chains from one sample, sequenced in a study of cytomegalovirus exposure and HLA in healthy donors. TCRdb's table, derived via immunoSEQ multiplex PCR, lists solely in-frame clones and lacks some. The sample records about 120,000 clones, more than 95% being singletons. The sequencing sample was made of PBMCs. The receptors shown here come from a man between 18 and 35 years old in good health and CMV-seronegative. Each CDR3 is given with its conserved first and last residue. Each record gives: V gene, CDR3 protein.

>TRBV28
CASRPRGRGAGEKLFF
>TRBV18
CASSPPGAGDLEQYF
>TRBV7-9
CASSLAAGAQETQYF
>TRBV6-6
CASSRTGAQPQHF
>TRBV11-1
CASSPGGSGRQTGELFF
>TRBV11-3
CASSLGPTDTQYF
>TRBV19
CASSLSAGVGYEQYF
>TRBV15
CATSRGSGSYEQYF
>TRBV18
CASSPLGTKNTEAFF
>TRBV2
CASIPQINYGYTF
>TRBV19
CASSIEQASSYNEQFF
>TRBV29-1
CSAAGGNSYEQYF
>TRBV14
CASRPGGFRDSYNEQFF
>TRBV4-1
CASSQDLAGKVETSTIYF
>TRBV27
CASSPMPTQGAPGYTF
>TRBV19
CATASQRGAVSSYNEQFF
>TRBV11-1
CASSLGAGDTQYF
>TRBV11-3
CASSPKMGVRTGELFF
>TRBV6-6
CASSYGKGQSTDTQYF
>TRBV7-8
CASSSLTSSYEQYF
>TRBV4-3
CASSHDRFFGYGYTF
>TRBV7-9
CASSFAGLAAYNEQFF